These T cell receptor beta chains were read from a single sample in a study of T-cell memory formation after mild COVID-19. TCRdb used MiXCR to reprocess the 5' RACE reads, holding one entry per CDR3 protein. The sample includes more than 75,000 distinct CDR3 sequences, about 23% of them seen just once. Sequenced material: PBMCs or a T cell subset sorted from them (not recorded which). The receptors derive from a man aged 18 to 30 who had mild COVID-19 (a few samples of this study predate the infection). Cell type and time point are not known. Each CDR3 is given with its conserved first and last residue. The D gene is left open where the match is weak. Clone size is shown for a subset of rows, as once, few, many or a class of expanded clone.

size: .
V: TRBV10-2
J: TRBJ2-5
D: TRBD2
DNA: TGCGCCAGCAGAAAACTTAGCGGGGAAGAGACCCAGTACTTC
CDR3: CASRKLSGEETQYF

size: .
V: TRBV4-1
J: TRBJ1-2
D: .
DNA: TGCGCCAGCAGCCAAGAGGGTCGCTTGGGTAGCAACTATGGCTACACCTTC
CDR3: CASSQEGRLGSNYGYTF

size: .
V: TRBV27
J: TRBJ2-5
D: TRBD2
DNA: TGTGCCAGCAGTCCCTTGGCGGGGGGGCCGGGCCAAGAGACCCAGTACTTC
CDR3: CASSPLAGGPGQETQYF

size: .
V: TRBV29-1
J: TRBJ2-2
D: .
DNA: TGCAGCGTTGTCCGGACGAACACCGGGGAGCTGTTTTTT
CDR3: CSVVRTNTGELFF

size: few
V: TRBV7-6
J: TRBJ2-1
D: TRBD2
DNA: TGTGCCAGCAGCTCCTTCGGGACTACCCCCAATGAGCAGTTCTTC
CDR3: CASSSFGTTPNEQFF

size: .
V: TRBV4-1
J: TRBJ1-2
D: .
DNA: TGCGCCAGCAGCCCCGAAACGCAAGGGGCAAACTATGGCTACACCTTC
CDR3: CASSPETQGANYGYTF

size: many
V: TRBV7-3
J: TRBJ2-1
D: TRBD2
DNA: TGTGCCAGCAGCCCTAGCGGGGGATCGGACAATGAGCAGTTCTTC
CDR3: CASSPSGGSDNEQFF

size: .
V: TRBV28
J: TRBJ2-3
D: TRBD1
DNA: TGTGCCAGCAGTTTTACAGGGGGCGCAGATACGCAGTATTTT
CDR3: CASSFTGGADTQYF

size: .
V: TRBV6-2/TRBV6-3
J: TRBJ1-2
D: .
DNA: TGTGCCAGCAGCCCTACTCGGACAGACTATGGCTACACCTTC
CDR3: CASSPTRTDYGYTF

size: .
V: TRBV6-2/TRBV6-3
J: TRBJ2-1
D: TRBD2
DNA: TGTGCCAGCAGTTCGAGCGGGGAAACCGTCCTAAATGAGCAGTTCTTC
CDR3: CASSSSGETVLNEQFF

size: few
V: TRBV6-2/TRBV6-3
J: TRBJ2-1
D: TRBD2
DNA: TGTGCCAGCAGTTACCTAACTAGCGGGGCTACCAATGAGCAGTTCTTC
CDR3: CASSYLTSGATNEQFF

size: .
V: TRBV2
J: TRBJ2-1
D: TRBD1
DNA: TGTGCCAGCAGTGCCCTCACACAGGGGGCGAATGAGCAGTTCTTC
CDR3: CASSALTQGANEQFF

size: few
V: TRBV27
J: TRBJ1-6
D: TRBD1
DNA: TGTGCCAGCAGTTTATGGGGCAGGGGGGTTAATAATTCACCCCTCCACTTT
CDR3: CASSLWGRGVNNSPLHF

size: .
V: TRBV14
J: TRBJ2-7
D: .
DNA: TGTGCCAGCAGCCAATCATCGAGGCCGTCCTACGAGCAGTACTTC
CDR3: CASSQSSRPSYEQYF

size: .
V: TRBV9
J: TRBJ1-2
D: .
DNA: TGTGCCAGCAGCGAGCCTCCCCCGGCTGGCTACACCTTC
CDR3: CASSEPPPAGYTF

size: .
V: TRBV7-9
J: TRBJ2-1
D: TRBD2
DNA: TGTGCCAGCCAGGTAGCGGGAAACAATGAGCAGTTCTTC
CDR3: CASQVAGNNEQFF

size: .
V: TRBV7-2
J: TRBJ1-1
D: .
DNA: TGTGCCAGCAGCTTGTGGGCAGGGGAGGACACTGAAGCTTTCTTT
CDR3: CASSLWAGEDTEAFF

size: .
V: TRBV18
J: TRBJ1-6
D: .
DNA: TGTGCCAGCCCCCCGGGGGGGCGCGATTCACCCCTCCACTTT
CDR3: CASPPGGRDSPLHF

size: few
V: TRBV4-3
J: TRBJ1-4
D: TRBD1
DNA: TGCGCCAGCAGCCAAGATTGGGATTTGACAGGGGATGGGAATGAAAAACTGTTTTTT
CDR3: CASSQDWDLTGDGNEKLFF

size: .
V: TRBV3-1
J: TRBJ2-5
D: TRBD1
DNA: TGTGCCAGCAGCGTCCCGGGACAGGCCTTTCTCTTAGGCCAGTACTTC
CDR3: CASSVPGQAFLLGQYF